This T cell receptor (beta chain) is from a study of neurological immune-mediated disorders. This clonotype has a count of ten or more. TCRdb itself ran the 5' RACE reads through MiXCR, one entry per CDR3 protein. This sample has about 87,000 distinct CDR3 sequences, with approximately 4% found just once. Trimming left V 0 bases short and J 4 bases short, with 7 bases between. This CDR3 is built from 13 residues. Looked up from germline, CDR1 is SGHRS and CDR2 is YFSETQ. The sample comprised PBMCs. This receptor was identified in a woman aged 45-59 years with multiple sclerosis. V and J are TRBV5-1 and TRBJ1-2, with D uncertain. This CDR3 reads CASSLVVGYGYTF. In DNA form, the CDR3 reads TGCGCCAGCAGCTTGGTTGTGGGCTATGGCTACACCTTC.